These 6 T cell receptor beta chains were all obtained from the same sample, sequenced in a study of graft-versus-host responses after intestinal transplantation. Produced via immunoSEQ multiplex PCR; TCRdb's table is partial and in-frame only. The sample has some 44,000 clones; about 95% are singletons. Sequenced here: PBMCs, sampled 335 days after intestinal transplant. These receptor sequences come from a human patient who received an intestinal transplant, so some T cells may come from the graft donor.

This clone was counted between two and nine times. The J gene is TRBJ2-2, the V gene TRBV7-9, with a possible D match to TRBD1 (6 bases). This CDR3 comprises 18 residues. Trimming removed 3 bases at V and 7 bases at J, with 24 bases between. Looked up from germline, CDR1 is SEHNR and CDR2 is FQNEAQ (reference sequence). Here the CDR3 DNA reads TGTGCCAGCAGCTTTCCCGGGACACAAATTCCATGGGGCGGGGAGCTGTTTTTT. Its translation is CASSFPGTQIPWGGELFF.

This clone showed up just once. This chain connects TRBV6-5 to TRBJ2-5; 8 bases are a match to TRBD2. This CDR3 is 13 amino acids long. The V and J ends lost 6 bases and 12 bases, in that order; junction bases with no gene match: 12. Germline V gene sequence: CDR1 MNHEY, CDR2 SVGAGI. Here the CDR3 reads CASSLHGRALKYF. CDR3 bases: TGTGCCAGCAGCTTACACGGGAGGGCACTCAAGTACTTC.

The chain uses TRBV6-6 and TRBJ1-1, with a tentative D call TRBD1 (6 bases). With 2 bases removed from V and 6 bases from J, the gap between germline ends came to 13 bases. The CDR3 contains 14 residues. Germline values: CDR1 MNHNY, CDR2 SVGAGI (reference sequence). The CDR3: CASSYRGIRAEAFF. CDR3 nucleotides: TGTGCCAGCAGTTACAGGGGGATTCGAGCTGAAGCTTTCTTT.

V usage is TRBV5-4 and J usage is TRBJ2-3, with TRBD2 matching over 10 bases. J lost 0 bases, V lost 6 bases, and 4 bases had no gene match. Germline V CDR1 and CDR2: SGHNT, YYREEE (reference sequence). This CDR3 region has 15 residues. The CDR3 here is CASKRGGVSTDTQYF. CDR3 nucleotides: TGTGCCAGCAAGCGGGGGGGGGTCAGCACAGATACGCAGTATTTT.

CDR3 in amino acids: CASSPPLPDRGRTEAFF. As DNA, the CDR3 is TGTGCCAGCTCACCCCCCCTGCCGGACAGGGGTAGGACTGAAGCTTTCTTT. The V and J genes are TRBV18 and TRBJ1-1; the match to TRBD1 covers 9 bases. The CDR3 has 17 residues. Trimming at V came to 3 bases and at J to 5 bases, leaving 13 bases not matched to a gene. Germline CDR1 is KGHSH and CDR2 is LQKENI.

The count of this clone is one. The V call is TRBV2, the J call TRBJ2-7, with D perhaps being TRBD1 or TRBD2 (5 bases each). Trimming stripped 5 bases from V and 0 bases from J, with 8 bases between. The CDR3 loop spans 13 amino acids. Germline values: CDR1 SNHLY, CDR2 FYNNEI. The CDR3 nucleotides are TGTGCCAGCAGTCGGGACGGCTCCTACGAGCAGTACTTC. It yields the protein CASSRDGSYEQYF.